A selection of T cell receptor beta chains follows, all from one sample in a study of cytomegalovirus exposure and HLA in healthy donors. This table comes from immunoSEQ multiplex PCR, and its TCRdb copy is limited to in-frame clones, with some not included. Here the sample spans some 170,000 clones, roughly 79% being singletons. The sequenced material came from PBMCs. These receptors came from a man in his forties or fifties in good health and CMV-seropositive. The CDR3 runs from the conserved cysteine through the conserved F or W. The D gene is left open where the match is weak. A row's size may be missing; if present it is once, few, many or a size class.

j_gene: TRBJ2-5; d_gene: TRBD2; v_gene: TRBV5-4; abundance: -; CDR3nt: TGTGCCAGCAGAAAAGCGGGAGGGGTAGAGACCCAGTACTTC; CDR3aa: CASRKAGGVETQYF
j_gene: TRBJ2-1; d_gene: TRBD2; v_gene: TRBV29-1; abundance: few; CDR3nt: TGCAGCGTTGATACCCCTAGCGGGAGGGCTGTCAATGAGCAGTTCTTC; CDR3aa: CSVDTPSGRAVNEQFF
j_gene: TRBJ1-1; d_gene: -; v_gene: TRBV19; abundance: -; CDR3nt: TGTGCCAGTAGTCGGGAGGGAAAGAACACTGAAGCTTTCTTT; CDR3aa: CASSREGKNTEAFF
j_gene: TRBJ1-2; d_gene: TRBD1; v_gene: TRBV27; abundance: -; CDR3nt: TGTGCCAGCAGTTTTTCGGGACAGGGGGCAATCGGCTACACCTTC; CDR3aa: CASSFSGQGAIGYTF
j_gene: TRBJ1-2; d_gene: -; v_gene: TRBV6-5; abundance: few; CDR3nt: TGTGCCAGCAGTTACTCGCCGGGGGTAGGTGGCTACACCTTC; CDR3aa: CASSYSPGVGGYTF
j_gene: TRBJ2-7; d_gene: -; v_gene: TRBV10-3; abundance: once; CDR3nt: TGTGCCATCAGTGAGTCAGGACAGCCCTACGAGCAGTACTTC; CDR3aa: CAISESGQPYEQYF
j_gene: TRBJ2-7; d_gene: -; v_gene: TRBV11-3; abundance: once; CDR3nt: TGTGCCAGCAGTCTTACCGGGAGATCCTACGAGCAGTACTTC; CDR3aa: CASSLTGRSYEQYF
j_gene: TRBJ2-2; d_gene: TRBD2; v_gene: TRBV7-9; abundance: -; CDR3nt: TGTGCCAGCAGCTCTAGCGGGGGCACCGGGGAGCTGTTTTTT; CDR3aa: CASSSSGGTGELFF
j_gene: TRBJ2-7; d_gene: -; v_gene: TRBV28; abundance: -; CDR3nt: TGTGCCAGCAGTCTTCCGGGGTTCCCCTACGAGCAGTACTTC; CDR3aa: CASSLPGFPYEQYF
j_gene: TRBJ1-1; d_gene: TRBD1; v_gene: TRBV9; abundance: -; CDR3nt: TGTGCCAGCAGCGTCGGGACAGGGAACACTGAAGCTTTCTTT; CDR3aa: CASSVGTGNTEAFF
j_gene: TRBJ1-3; d_gene: TRBD1; v_gene: TRBV19; abundance: -; CDR3nt: TGTGCCAGTAGTATTAGGACAGGGAGAGACACCATATATTTT; CDR3aa: CASSIRTGRDTIYF
j_gene: TRBJ2-5; d_gene: TRBD2; v_gene: TRBV19; abundance: -; CDR3nt: TGTGCCAGTAGTGTGGGACTAGCGGGGAAAGAGACCCAGTACTTC; CDR3aa: CASSVGLAGKETQYF
j_gene: TRBJ2-5; d_gene: -; v_gene: TRBV27; abundance: -; CDR3nt: TGTGCCAGCAGTTCCTGGGCGGCGGGCAGGGAGACCCAGTACTTC; CDR3aa: CASSSWAAGRETQYF
j_gene: TRBJ2-1; d_gene: TRBD1; v_gene: TRBV2; abundance: -; CDR3nt: TGTGCCAGCAGCCCGGGACAGGGGACTGAGCAGTTCTTC; CDR3aa: CASSPGQGTEQFF
j_gene: TRBJ2-3; d_gene: TRBD2; v_gene: TRBV7-3; abundance: -; CDR3nt: TGTGCCAGCAGCTCGGGACTAGCGGGCACAGATACGCAGTATTTT; CDR3aa: CASSSGLAGTDTQYF
j_gene: TRBJ2-2; d_gene: -; v_gene: TRBV21-1; abundance: few; CDR3nt: TGTGCCAGCAGCAAATACCGGTCATGTGAGCGCCTCCAAACTACCACGATAAACACCGGGGAGCTGTTTTTT; CDR3aa: CASSKYRSCERLQTTTINTGELFF
j_gene: TRBJ2-7; d_gene: TRBD2; v_gene: TRBV6-1; abundance: -; CDR3nt: TGTGCCAGCTCCAGCGGGAGACCGGGGGAGCAGTACTTC; CDR3aa: CASSSGRPGEQYF
j_gene: TRBJ2-1; d_gene: TRBD2; v_gene: TRBV18; abundance: -; CDR3nt: TGTGCCAGCTCACCGGACGGGAGGGCGGGGGAGCAGTTCTTC; CDR3aa: CASSPDGRAGEQFF
j_gene: TRBJ2-2; d_gene: -; v_gene: TRBV5-1; abundance: -; CDR3nt: TGCGCCAGCAGCTTACAACCAGGGCCCACCGGGGAGCTGTTTTTT; CDR3aa: CASSLQPGPTGELFF
j_gene: TRBJ1-1; d_gene: -; v_gene: TRBV2; abundance: -; CDR3nt: TGTGCCAGCAGTGGACGAACGGGGGGTTCCACTGAAGCTTTCTTT; CDR3aa: CASSGRTGGSTEAFF
j_gene: TRBJ2-1; d_gene: -; v_gene: TRBV30; abundance: -; CDR3nt: TGTGCCTGGAGTGGGACTTACAATGAGCAGTTCTTC; CDR3aa: CAWSGTYNEQFF
j_gene: TRBJ2-7; d_gene: TRBD2; v_gene: TRBV4-1; abundance: -; CDR3nt: TGCGCCAGCAGCCAAGCTGCCGGGACTAGCGGGAGGGCAAGTGGGTACGAGCAGTACTTC; CDR3aa: CASSQAAGTSGRASGYEQYF
j_gene: TRBJ2-1; d_gene: -; v_gene: TRBV18; abundance: -; CDR3nt: TGTGCCAGCTCACCGGCCCAGTCCCTGGTGAATTTGAATGAGCAGTTCTTC; CDR3aa: CASSPAQSLVNLNEQFF
j_gene: TRBJ2-1; d_gene: -; v_gene: TRBV18; abundance: -; CDR3nt: TGTGCCAGCTCACCTTCCGCTACGTCCTACAATGAGCAGTTCTTC; CDR3aa: CASSPSATSYNEQFF
j_gene: TRBJ1-2; d_gene: -; v_gene: TRBV7-9; abundance: -; CDR3nt: TGTGCCAGCAGCTACCTTCCGCCAGGCTACGCGGGGTTTGGCTACACCTTC; CDR3aa: CASSYLPPGYAGFGYTF
j_gene: TRBJ1-1; d_gene: TRBD1; v_gene: TRBV7-8; abundance: -; CDR3nt: TGTGCCACTTCGGACAGGGGGTTTGGTGAAGCTTTCTTT; CDR3aa: CATSDRGFGEAFF
j_gene: TRBJ2-2; d_gene: -; v_gene: TRBV7-9; abundance: few; CDR3nt: TGTGCCAGCAGCTTAGCGTTGGGAGGCGAGCGGAACACCGGGGAGCTGTTTTTT; CDR3aa: CASSLALGGERNTGELFF
j_gene: TRBJ2-2; d_gene: -; v_gene: TRBV13; abundance: -; CDR3nt: TGTGCCAGCAGCCAGTACTCGGGAATCGACGGCACCGGGGAGCTGTTTTTT; CDR3aa: CASSQYSGIDGTGELFF
j_gene: TRBJ2-3; d_gene: TRBD2; v_gene: TRBV7-9; abundance: -; CDR3nt: TGTGCCAGCAGCCTCTGGACTAGCGGGAGTAAAGATACGCAGTATTTT; CDR3aa: CASSLWTSGSKDTQYF